Below are 18 T cell receptor beta chains sequenced from a single sample in a study of blood T cell dynamics during melanoma immunotherapy. Produced via immunoSEQ multiplex PCR; TCRdb's table is partial and in-frame only. The sample holds 8,000 to 11,000 clones, roughly nine tenths seen once. Stated time point: week 3, after first cycle of checkpoint inhibitor. The input for sequencing was blood, taken from a patient treated with checkpoint blockade. The receptor set was obtained from a human donor with melanoma.

Comments on this clone: A read error may produce the germline difference seen at one junction end. The chain is built from TRBV13 and TRBJ2-2; D not resolved. The CDR3 has 17 residues. In germline, CDR1 is PRHDT, CDR2 FYEKMQ (reference sequence). The CDR3 sequence is CASSLGPDGANTGELFF. The CDR3 DNA follows: TGCGCCAGCAGCCTAGGCCCGGATGGGGCGAACACCGGGGAGCTGTTTTTT.

V gene TRBV19 combines with J gene TRBJ2-7; possibly TRBD1 or TRBD2 for D (6 bases each). Germline lookup yields CDR1 LNHDA and CDR2 SQIVND (reference sequence). The CDR3 length is 13 residues. V was clipped by 6 bases and J by 5 bases, with 14 bases between them. CDR3 protein: CASSFQRGDEQYF. In DNA, the CDR3 is TGTGCCAGTAGCTTCCAAAGGGGGGACGAGCAGTACTTC. Together with reference TRBV19 and TRBJ2-7, the CDR3 gives the full variable domain: DGGITQSPKYLFRKEGQNVTLSCEQNLNHDAMYWYRQDPGQGLRLIYYSQIVNDFQKGDIAEGYSVSREKKESFPLTVTSAQKNPTAFYLCASSFQRGDEQYFGPGTRLTVT.

Only a few counts were recorded for this clone. The rearrangement links TRBV6-1 to TRBJ1-3; unclear D gene. Germline lookup yields CDR1 MNHNS and CDR2 SASEGT. Trimming removed 3 bases at V and 3 bases at J, with 3 bases between. There are 12 residues in the CDR3. CDR3 loop: CASSERGNTIYF. The DNA of the CDR3 is TGTGCCAGCAGTGAGCGTGGAAACACCATATATTTT.

The V gene is TRBV30, the J gene TRBJ1-4; 8 bases align to TRBD1. The CDR3 covers 13 residues. V was clipped by 4 bases and J by 10 bases; unmatched bases: 8. Germline V gene sequence: CDR1 GTSNPN, CDR2 SVGIG (reference sequence). The CDR3 reads CAWKTGERGKLFF. CDR3 DNA: TGTGCCTGGAAGACAGGGGAACGCGGAAAACTGTTTTTT. The whole variable domain, filled in from reference TRBV30 and TRBJ1-4, reads SQTIHQWPATLVQPVGSPLSLECTVEGTSNPNLYWYRQAAGRGLQLLFYSVGIGQISSEVPQNLSASRPQDRQFILSSKKLLLSDSGFYLCAWKTGERGKLFFGSGTQLSVL.

The chain uses TRBV7-9 and TRBJ2-7; 12 bases fit TRBD2. The trim removed 2 bases at V and 6 bases at J, leaving 2 bases unmatched. Per the germline V gene, CDR1 is SEHNR and CDR2 is FQNEAQ (reference sequence). CDR3 size: 14 residues. CDR3 protein: CASSLTSGRLEQYF. In DNA form, the CDR3 reads TGTGCCAGCAGCTTAACTAGCGGGAGGCTCGAGCAGTACTTC.

The genes are TRBV18 and TRBJ1-3, with D unresolved. V was pared by 3 bases and J by 4 bases, with 10 bases between. The CDR3 has 14 amino acids. Germline assignment: CDR1 KGHSH and CDR2 LQKENI. CDR3 residues: CASSPVKVGNTIYF. Written as DNA, the CDR3 is TGTGCCAGCTCACCGGTGAAGGTGGGAAACACCATATATTTT.

The rearrangement links TRBV7-2 to TRBJ2-7; 13 bases line up with TRBD2. V gave up 1 base and J gave up 7 bases; unmatched junction bases: 7. CDR3 length: 16 residues. Germline assignment: CDR1 SGHTA and CDR2 FQGNSA. CDR3 region: CASSLDGTSGTGEQYF. CDR3 DNA: TGTGCCAGCAGCTTAGACGGGACTAGCGGGACCGGGGAGCAGTACTTC.

This clone was counted a few times. For the CDR3, the DNA is TGTGCCAGCAGTTCGGGGGATCTGGGGCAGCCCCAGCATTTT. Its protein product is CASSSGDLGQPQHF. This chain uses TRBV6-1 with TRBJ1-5, with TRBD1 as a possible D gene (5 bases). CDR3 length: 14 amino acids. Trimming left V 5 bases short and J 7 bases short, with 15 bases between. Germline CDR1 and CDR2: MNHNS and SASEGT.

This clone was seen only once. The chain joins TRBV7-2 to TRBJ2-5; D gene uncertain. The V gene's germline CDR1 is SGHTA and CDR2 FQGNSA. V was pared by 5 bases and J by 5 bases, with 12 bases between. This CDR3 is built from 13 residues. CDR3 sequence (DNA): TGTGCCAGCAGCGAGGCGCCTGAGGAGACCCAGTACTTC. It specifies CASSEAPEETQYF.

The rearrangement links TRBV11-2 to TRBJ1-5; no firm D call. There are 15 residues in the CDR3. Between the trimmed V and J ends, which lost 6 bases and 4 bases, there was a span of 16 bases. Germline assignment: CDR1 SGHAT and CDR2 FQNNGV. The CDR3 protein is CASRPARFPNQPQHF. In DNA form, the CDR3 reads TGTGCCAGCAGACCTGCCCGGTTTCCGAATCAGCCCCAGCATTTT.

The V gene is TRBV6-5, the J gene TRBJ2-2; 7 bases fit TRBD2. CDR1 is MNHEY, CDR2 SVGAGI, per germline. CDR3 length: 14 residues. V lost 6 bases to trimming and J lost 1 base; unmatched junction nucleotides: 2. The CDR3 spells CASSRGGNTGELFF. CDR3 sequence (DNA): TGTGCCAGCAGCCGCGGGGGGAACACCGGGGAGCTGTTTTTT.

The V gene is TRBV7-2, the J gene TRBJ2-5; the D gene is possibly TRBD2 (6 bases). The J call is doubtful: the DNA matches TRBJ2-7 better. The CDR3 totals 18 residues. The germline V gene encodes CDR1 SGHTA and CDR2 FQGNSA. The CDR3 sequence is CASSSLGTSGTGFYEQYF. CDR3 bases: TGTGCCAGCAGCTCCTTAGGGACTTCAGGGACCGGGTTCTACGAGCAGTACTTC.

The rearrangement uses TRBV5-1 and TRBJ2-7; TRBD2 aligns across 8 bases. V was clipped by 5 bases and J by 0 bases; unmatched bases: 7. Germline CDR1 and CDR2: SGHRS and YFSETQ. This CDR3 has 15 residues. This CDR3 is CASRIAGLSSYEQYF. DNA of the CDR3: TGCGCCAGCAGGATAGCGGGGCTGAGCTCCTACGAGCAGTACTTC. The entire variable domain, with the rest obtained from reference TRBV5-1 and TRBJ2-7, is as follows: KAGVTQTPRYLIKTRGQQVTLSCSPISGHRSVSWYQQTPGQGLQFLFEYFSETQRNKGNFPGRFSGRQFSNSRSEMNVSTLELGDSALYLCASRIAGLSSYEQYFGPGTRLTVT.

The chain links TRBV28 to TRBJ1-2, with D perhaps TRBD1 (6 bases). The germline CDR1 and CDR2 sequences are MDHEN and SYDVKM. V was shortened by 8 bases and J by 4 bases, with 17 bases between the two germline ends. The CDR3 runs 14 residues. The CDR3 protein is CASGGPGVAYGYTF. CDR3 coding DNA: TGTGCCAGCGGGGGGCCAGGGGTTGCCTATGGCTACACCTTC.

The rearrangement links TRBV25-1 to TRBJ1-4; D uncertain. Trimming took off 1 base at V and 4 bases at J, with 10 bases between the two ends. Germline loops: CDR1 MGHDK, CDR2 SYGVNS. There are 15 residues in the CDR3. CDR3: CASSESRTSNEKLFF. The DNA for the CDR3 is TGTGCCAGCAGTGAATCACGAACTAGTAATGAAAAACTGTTTTTT.

V and J are TRBV6-1 and TRBJ2-1; D unresolved. Per germline, CDR1 MNHNS and CDR2 SASEGT. This CDR3 is built from 13 residues. The V and J ends lost 7 bases and 3 bases respectively, with 10 bases between them. CDR3 region: CASKEYLYNEQFF. As DNA, the CDR3 is TGTGCCAGCAAGGAGTACCTCTACAATGAGCAGTTCTTC.

The chain couples TRBV18 to TRBJ2-1; weak D call: TRBD2 (5 bases). CDR1 is KGHSH, CDR2 LQKENI, per germline. Trimming pared 2 bases from V and 9 bases from J, leaving 11 bases between. CDR3 length: 13 residues. For the CDR3, the DNA is TGTGCCAGCTCACCATTCGAGGGTGGTGAGCAGTTCTTC. This encodes CASSPFEGGEQFF.

CDR3 DNA: TGTGCCAGCAGCTTAGTCGACAGGAATCAGCCCCAGCATTTT. As protein: CASSLVDRNQPQHF. The chain couples TRBV7-8 to TRBJ1-5, with D perhaps TRBD1 (6 bases). The CDR3 runs 14 residues. Trimming cost V 1 base and J 4 bases, with 8 bases left between them. Per germline, CDR1 SGHVS and CDR2 FQNEAQ.